This TCR beta chain was sequenced in a study of cytomegalovirus exposure and HLA in healthy donors. Trimming left V 4 bases short and J 2 bases short, with 5 bases between. CDR3 length: 11 amino acids. Germline values: CDR1 SQVTM, CDR2 ANQGSEA. The PCR made use of 60 Vbeta and 13 Jbeta primers. Data came from immunoSEQ multiplex PCR; TCRdb stores just in-frame clones and leaves some out. There are about 200,000 clones in the sample; more than 65% occur only once, and 1.5% to 2% lies in the top ten. The chain carries TRBV29-1 and TRBJ2-5; D is undetermined. This sequence was found in a woman aged 25 to 39 in good health and CMV-seronegative. The source material was PBMCs. The CDR3 reads CSVGAQETQYF. The CDR3 nucleotides read TGCAGCGTTGGAGCTCAAGAGACCCAGTACTTC.